This entry lists 31 T cell receptor beta chains sequenced from one sample in a study of T-cell reconstitution after alpha-beta-depleted transplantation in children (TCRdb year 2016). The method was PCR. Sequencing was carried out with an Illumina HiSeq 2500. TCR libraries were prepared with molecular barcoding, using unique molecular identifiers to normalize TCRbeta repertoire quantification. TCRdb reran the public reads through fastp at Q25 and MiXCR, keeping productive beta chains. Rows with a matching CDR3 protein are joined into one entry that keeps the most common DNA and genes. Recorded for this sample are 250,000 to 300,000 distinct CDR3 sequences; over 9.5% of them occurred a single time. Jointly, the top ten make up less than 9% of the sample. This specimen's treatment or condition label, interpreted: allogeneic hematopoietic cell transplantation with graft depleted of TCRalphabeta T cells and CD19 B cells.

Here the sequenced sample was PBMCs, taken before TCRalphabeta/CD19-depleted stem cell transplant. These receptors were collected from a boy under three years old with acute myeloid leukemia, due to receive a stem cell transplant.

As to this clonotype: This may arise from a read error, as a much more abundant clone is one base away. The CDR3 carries no conserved terminal phenylalanine or tryptophan, so it likely arises from a read error. This chain connects TRBV14 to TRBJ2-1, with 9 bases that match TRBD2. Trimming at V came to 2 bases and at J to 4 bases, leaving 21 bases not matched to a gene. The CDR3 extends over 21 amino acids. Germline values: CDR1 SGHDN, CDR2 FVKESK. The CDR3, as DNA: TGTGCCAGCAGCCAAAGACCCCTATCTAGGGGACTAGCTCTACCTTACAATGAGCAGTTCCTC. It encodes CASSQRPLSRGLALPYNEQFL.

On this clonotype: This may arise from a read error, as a much more abundant clone is one base away. The rearrangement joins TRBV19 to TRBJ2-7, with 7 bases aligning to TRBD2. Per germline, CDR1 LNHDA and CDR2 SQIVND (reference sequence). The CDR3 has 15 amino acids. CDR3 in DNA: TGTGCCAGTCGGGCTGGAGCGGGGAGCTCCTACGACCAGTACTTC. It translates to CASRAGAGSSYDQYF.

This clonotype was picked up many times. The chain links TRBV28 to TRBJ2-1; maybe TRBD2 (5 bases). This CDR3 is 14 amino acids long. V lost 5 bases and J lost 3, with 11 bases in between. Germline CDR1 reads MDHEN; CDR2 reads SYDVKM. The CDR3 loop is CASSHGLDYNEQFF. The DNA for the CDR3 is TGTGCCAGCAGTCACGGACTCGACTACAATGAGCAGTTCTTC.

In this sample, this clonotype turned up many times. The genes are TRBV7-3 and TRBJ2-1; 7 bases fit TRBD2. With V trimmed by 1 base and J by 7 bases, 7 bases remained unmatched. The CDR3 covers 15 residues. Per germline, CDR1 SGHTA and CDR2 FQGTGA. The CDR3 DNA sequence: TGTGCCAGCAGCTTAAGGGGAGGGGCAGGGAATGAGCAGTTCTTC. As protein: CASSLRGGAGNEQFF.

The sample holds many counts of this clonotype. The rearrangement links TRBV6-6 to TRBJ1-2, with a possible D match to TRBD1 (5 bases). This CDR3 is built from 13 residues. Germline values: CDR1 MNHNY, CDR2 SVGAGI (reference sequence). Trimming cost V 7 bases and J 5 bases, with 14 bases left between them. The CDR3 sequence: CASTQGVVYGYTF. In DNA, the CDR3 is TGTGCCAGCACCCAGGGTGTAGTATATGGCTACACCTTC.

The table lists this clonotype with many counts. CDR3 region: CASSGHSYEQYF. CDR3 coding DNA: TGTGCCAGCAGCGGACACTCCTACGAGCAGTACTTC. The chain employs TRBV28 and TRBJ2-7; D is perhaps TRBD1 (5 bases). The V gene lost 6 bases and the J gene lost 0 bases, with 6 bases spanning the gap. Looked up from germline, CDR1 is MDHEN and CDR2 is SYDVKM. The CDR3 has 12 amino acids.

For this clonotype: This likely comes from a read error, as the CDR3 has no conserved phenylalanine or tryptophan at its end. The V call is TRBV27, the J call TRBJ2-7; a possible D gene is TRBD1 (6 bases). Germline V gene sequence: CDR1 MNHEY, CDR2 SMNVEV (reference sequence). This CDR3 is built from 12 residues. CDR3 sequence (DNA): TGTGCCAGCAATTTAGGGGGTTTCGAGCAGTACTCC. This gives the protein CASNLGGFEQYS.

The CDR3 region is CSAAGLAGERDTQYF. CDR3 coding DNA: TGCAGTGCTGCAGGACTAGCGGGAGAGCGAGATACGCAGTATTTT. The chain couples TRBV20-1 to TRBJ2-3, with 13 bases that match TRBD2. The germline CDR1 and CDR2 sequences are DFQATT and SNEGSKA (reference sequence). The V segment lost 5 bases and the J segment 5 bases; nucleotides outside the gene matches: 7. CDR3 length equals 15 residues.

This clonotype occurred many times. V and J are TRBV18 and TRBJ2-1, with TRBD2 matching over 9 bases. This CDR3 contains 12 residues. CDR1 KGHSH and CDR2 LQKENI come from the germline V gene. V was clipped by 3 bases and J by 15 bases; unmatched bases: 6. The CDR3 here is CASSPIAGEGFF. Here the CDR3 DNA reads TGTGCCAGCTCACCCATAGCGGGAGAAGGGTTCTTC. The entire variable domain, with the rest obtained from reference TRBV18 and TRBJ2-1, is as follows: NAGVMQNPRHLVRRRGQEARLRCSPMKGHSHVYWYRQLPEEGLKFMVYLQKENIIDESGMPKERFSAEFPKEGPSILRIQQVVRGDSAAYFCASSPIAGEGFFGPGTRLTVL.

V gene TRBV25-1 combines with J gene TRBJ1-2, with 7 bases aligning to TRBD1. Germline CDR1 MGHDK, CDR2 SYGVNS. This CDR3 region has 12 residues. J was trimmed by 2 bases and V by 8 bases; bases with no gene match: 2. CDR3 sequence (DNA): TGTGCCAGCGGACAGGAAAACTATGGCTACACCTTC. This encodes CASGQENYGYTF.

There are many counts of this clonotype. The chain uses TRBV2 and TRBJ2-2; the D gene is possibly TRBD1 (5 bases). The CDR3 covers 14 residues. CDR1 and CDR2 from the germline V gene are SNHLY and FYNNEI. The V gene lost 7 bases and the J gene lost 0 bases, with 9 bases spanning the gap. CDR3 sequence reads: CASTPGPNTGELFF. CDR3 DNA: TGTGCCAGCACCCCAGGGCCGAACACCGGGGAGCTGTTTTTT.

To note about this clonotype: It may be a read error: a sequence one base away is much more abundant. CDR3 coding DNA: TGTGCCAGCAGTGCCAGGATTTTCACAGATACGCAGTATTTT. It yields the protein CASSARIFTDTQYF. The V and J genes are TRBV6-4 and TRBJ2-3; D unresolved. Trimming removed 4 bases from V and 2 bases from J, with 10 bases in between. Per germline, CDR1 MRHNA and CDR2 SNTAGT. The CDR3 runs 14 residues.

This clonotype was recorded many times. The junction and the germline gene differ at one end; a read error may be behind it. The genes are TRBV7-7 and TRBJ2-3; D call uncertain. The V gene's germline CDR1 is SSHAT and CDR2 FNYEAQ (reference sequence). This CDR3 comprises 14 residues. The CDR3 coding sequence is TGTGCCAGCAGCTTAAACAGCCGCACAGATTCGCAGTATTTT. This codes for CASSLNSRTDSQYF.

This clonotype was detected ten times or more. The chain recombines TRBV11-2 with TRBJ2-5; 12 positions agree with TRBD2. The CDR3 is 18 amino acids. The V and J ends lost 2 bases and 5 bases, in that order; junction bases with no gene match: 12. Germline loops: CDR1 SGHAT, CDR2 FQNNGV. The CDR3 is CASSLLGTTSGGFETQYF. CDR3 sequence (DNA): TGTGCCAGCAGCTTATTAGGAACGACTAGCGGGGGATTTGAGACCCAGTACTTC.

The table lists this clonotype with many counts. The chain carries TRBV15 and TRBJ1-5, with TRBD1 matching 10 bases. Germline CDR1 and CDR2: LNHNV and YYDKDF (reference sequence). This CDR3 contains 18 residues. J was trimmed by 2 bases and V by 1 base; bases with no gene match: 8. Written as DNA, the CDR3 is TGTGCCACCAGCAGAGGCGGGACAGGGGCTGTCGGCAATCAGCCCCAGCATTTT. Translated, it gives CATSRGGTGAVGNQPQHF.

At least ten counts were recorded for this clonotype. The chain carries TRBV7-2 and TRBJ2-1; tentative D call: TRBD2 (6 bases). The length of the CDR3 is 12 residues. The germline gives CDR1 SGHTA, CDR2 FQGNSA. V dropped 3 bases and J dropped 10 bases, with 10 bases sitting between them. The chain's CDR3 is CASSFTAGEQFF. Written as DNA, the CDR3 is TGTGCCAGCAGCTTTACGGCGGGAGAGCAGTTCTTC.

This clonotype was recorded many times. The gene calls are TRBV12-3 or TRBV12-4 and TRBJ2-1; D call uncertain. The length of the CDR3 is 13 residues. V lost 10 bases to trimming and J lost 0 bases, with 10 bases between them. Written as DNA, the CDR3 is TGTGCCACGAAGTCGTCCTCCTACAATGAGCAGTTCTTC. Translating it yields CATKSSSYNEQFF.

Ten or more counts support this clonotype. The chain combines TRBV11-3 with TRBJ2-7; no firm D call. Trimming took off 1 base at V and 3 bases at J, with 10 bases between the two ends. The CDR3 loop spans 14 amino acids. Germline V lookup: CDR1 SGHNT, CDR2 YENEEA. The CDR3 sequence is CASSLAWQSYEQYF. As DNA, the CDR3 is TGTGCCAGCAGCTTAGCTTGGCAGAGCTACGAGCAGTACTTC. Full variable domain (missing parts from reference TRBV11-3 and TRBJ2-7): EAGVVQSPRYKIIEKKQPVAFWCNPISGHNTLYWYLQNLGQGPELLIRYENEEAVDDSQLPKDRFSAERLKGVDSTLKIQPAELGDSAVYLCASSLAWQSYEQYFGPGTRLTVT.

This clonotype was observed at least ten times. The rearrangement uses TRBV28 and TRBJ1-4, with D perhaps TRBD1 (6 bases). The CDR3 has 15 amino acids. Germline V gives CDR1 MDHEN, CDR2 SYDVKM. Trimming took off 6 bases at V and 6 bases at J, with 17 bases between the two ends. CDR3 DNA: TGTGCCAGCAGACCTTTCGCGGGGGCCTATGAAAAACTGTTTTTT. It is translated as CASRPFAGAYEKLFF.

This clonotype was found many times. V gene TRBV5-4 combines with J gene TRBJ2-1, with 9 bases identical to TRBD2. From germline, CDR1 is SGHNT and CDR2 YYREEE (reference sequence). V lost 2 bases, J lost 7 bases, and 7 bases stayed unmatched. This CDR3 region has 15 residues. CDR3 DNA sequence: TGTGCCAGCAGCTTCTTAGCGGGAGTATCAAATGAGCAGTTCTTC. Its protein is CASSFLAGVSNEQFF. The complete variable domain, with remaining parts taken from reference TRBV5-4 and TRBJ2-1, reads ETGVTQSPTHLIKTRGQQVTLRCSSQSGHNTVSWYQQALGQGPQFIFQYYREEENGRGNFPPRFSGLQFPNYSSELNVNALELDDSALYLCASSFLAGVSNEQFFGPGTRLTVL.

This clonotype was observed at least ten times. The rearrangement joins TRBV10-3 to TRBJ2-5; tentatively, D is TRBD1 (6 bases). Looked up from germline, CDR1 is ENHRY and CDR2 is SYGVKD. The CDR3 consists of 15 residues. The ends were cut back, 4 bases at V and 2 bases at J, with 14 bases in the middle. CDR3 sequence reads: CAISAGDKGQETQYF. In DNA, the CDR3 is TGTGCCATCAGTGCCGGGGACAAGGGGCAAGAGACCCAGTACTTC.

The table lists this clonotype with many counts. DNA for the CDR3: TGCGCCAGCAGCCAAGCACAGGGACGGCAGCCCCAGCATTTT. It translates to CASSQAQGRQPQHF. The chain links TRBV4-3 to TRBJ1-5, with D perhaps TRBD1 (6 bases). With 1 base removed from V and 7 bases from J, the gap between germline ends came to 11 bases. This CDR3 has 14 residues. CDR1 LGHNA and CDR2 YSLEER come from the germline V gene.

This clonotype was recorded at least ten times. This rearrangement joins TRBV11-3 to TRBJ2-2; D possibly matches TRBD1 or TRBD2 (5 bases each). The CDR3 runs 17 residues. V was shortened by 7 bases and J by 2 bases, with 20 bases between the two germline ends. Germline V gene lookup returns CDR1 SGHNT and CDR2 YENEEA. As DNA, the CDR3 is TGTGCCAGCACCCTCCTCCCCCGGGACCCAAACACCGGGGAGCTGTTTTTT. Translated: CASTLLPRDPNTGELFF.

This rearrangement joins TRBV19 to TRBJ2-5, with a tentative D call TRBD1 (6 bases). V shed 11 bases and J shed 3 bases, with 13 bases lying between them. The CDR3 runs to 12 residues. Germline values: CDR1 LNHDA, CDR2 SQIVND (reference sequence). The CDR3 sequence: CAVQGVKETQYF. The CDR3, as DNA: TGTGCCGTACAGGGAGTAAAAGAGACCCAGTACTTC.

This clonotype was observed many times. The chain recombines TRBV12-3 or TRBV12-4 with TRBJ2-7, with D possibly matching TRBD1 (5 bases). Trimming left V 3 bases short and J 7 bases short, with 13 bases between. CDR3 length: 13 amino acids. The CDR3 region is CASSFIQGQEQYF. The CDR3 DNA reads as TGTGCCAGCAGTTTCATCCAGGGTCAAGAGCAGTACTTC.

The J gene is TRBJ2-5, the V gene TRBV6-1, with 9 positions matching TRBD1. Germline V lookup: CDR1 MNHNS, CDR2 SASEGT. The CDR3 is made up of 16 amino acids. Trimming at V came to 8 bases and at J to 5 bases, leaving 15 bases not matched to a gene. The CDR3 is CASGGGTGRIRETQYF. The CDR3 DNA reads as TGTGCCAGCGGGGGGGGGACAGGGAGAATTAGGGAGACCCAGTACTTC.

This clonotype was picked up many times. V and J are TRBV11-3 and TRBJ2-2; D is undetermined. The CDR3 contains 14 residues. Germline-derived CDR1 and CDR2 are SGHNT and YENEEA. V was cut by 1 base and J by 1 base, with 4 bases left in between. The CDR3 is CASSLVWNTGELFF. The DNA for the CDR3 is TGTGCCAGCAGCTTAGTGTGGAACACCGGGGAGCTGTTTTTT.

The chain uses TRBV7-3 and TRBJ2-3; 13 bases agree with TRBD2. The CDR3 loop spans 16 amino acids. V shed 5 bases, J shed 6 bases, and the junction held 8 bases outside the gene matches. Germline CDR1 is SGHTA and CDR2 is FQGTGA. CDR3 in DNA: TGTGCCAGCAGCCCTGTCGGACTAGCGGGAGCGGATACGCAGTATTTT. Translated, it gives CASSPVGLAGADTQYF.

This clonotype was seen at least ten times. The J gene is TRBJ2-1, the V gene TRBV4-3; 14 bases align to TRBD2. Germline assignment: CDR1 LGHNA and CDR2 YSLEER. Germline trimming cut 3 bases from V and 9 bases from J; bases unmatched to any gene: 7. This CDR3 is built from 16 residues. The CDR3 sequence: CASSHQGLAGVSEQFF. CDR3 in DNA: TGCGCCAGCAGCCACCAGGGACTAGCGGGAGTGAGTGAGCAGTTCTTC.

This clonotype was seen many times. This rearrangement joins TRBV28 to TRBJ2-1, with 9 bases fitting TRBD2. The CDR3 has 16 residues. Germline V gene sequence: CDR1 MDHEN, CDR2 SYDVKM. J lost 3 bases, V lost 5 bases, and 8 bases had no gene match. This CDR3 is CASSLRLADYYNEQFF. Written as DNA, the CDR3 is TGTGCCAGCAGTCTAAGACTAGCGGATTACTACAATGAGCAGTTCTTC.

This clonotype was seen many times. The chain couples TRBV11-2 to TRBJ2-7, with D possibly matching TRBD1 (6 bases). The germline V and J ends were trimmed by 3 bases and 5 bases, with 20 bases remaining between them. Germline CDR1 is SGHAT and CDR2 is FQNNGV. The CDR3 loop spans 16 amino acids. The CDR3 loop reads CASSLYLTKQGNEQYF. The CDR3 region has the DNA TGTGCCAGCAGCTTGTACTTGACAAAACAGGGAAACGAGCAGTACTTC.